This T cell receptor beta chain was retrieved from a study of OX40 agonist ivuxolimab in advanced cancers. Study details: Having had anti-PD-1, anti-PD-L1 or anti-CTLA-4 therapy before was allowed, and around 44% had some.

TCRdb's table, derived via immunoSEQ multiplex PCR, lists solely in-frame clones and lacks some. The sample lists about 95,000 clones; 89% were seen once. The junction had 14 bases not matched to a gene; V was cut back by 5 bases and J by 9 bases. Germline loops: CDR1 MNHEY, CDR2 SMNVEV (reference sequence). This CDR3 comprises 16 residues. The chain carries TRBV27 and TRBJ2-1; TRBD1 matches 9 bases. The sequence was obtained from an adult with an advanced solid tumor such as melanoma, head and neck, liver or kidney cancer. The sample was CD4+ or CD8+ T cells sorted from blood, taken in a trial of the OX40 agonist ivuxolimab. In nucleotides, the CDR3 is TGTGCCAGCAGTACCCCAGGGACAGGGTCGGGGTTTGAGCAGTTCTTC. Protein: CASSTPGTGSGFEQFF.